These 17 T cell receptor beta chains were all obtained from the same sample, sequenced in a study of molecular identifiers for immune sequencing clone quantification. TCRdb passed the PCR reads through MiXCR, listing each CDR3 protein once. The table includes approximately 590,000 distinct CDR3 sequences, 25% detected once. Sequencing input: naive CD8+ T cells from blood, with Jurkat cell RNA spiked in. Sample subset: FACS-sorted CD8+CD4-CCR7+CD45RA+ naive T cells. All receptors derive from a human donor in good health. Some libraries in this study had Jurkat cell RNA spiked in.

V gene TRBV4-1 combines with J gene TRBJ2-7; 7 positions agree with TRBD1. V lost 5 bases, J lost 7 bases, and 11 bases stayed unmatched. The CDR3 spans 14 residues. The germline V gene encodes CDR1 MGHRA and CDR2 YSYEKL. CDR3 nucleotide sequence: TGCGCCAGCAGCTTAGACAGGGCCCAGCGTGAGCAGTACTTC. This codes for CASSLDRAQREQYF.

This clonotype was picked up a small number of times. This rearrangement joins TRBV28 to TRBJ2-5; 15 bases line up with TRBD2. CDR1 MDHEN and CDR2 SYDVKM come from the germline V gene. The CDR3 extends over 18 amino acids. J gave up 3 bases and V 3 bases, and 8 bases lay outside the gene matches. CDR3 region: CASSLTGLAGGAKETQYF. The CDR3 DNA reads as TGTGCCAGCAGTTTGACGGGACTAGCGGGAGGTGCTAAAGAGACCCAGTACTTC. The whole variable domain, remainder taken from reference TRBV28 and TRBJ2-5, is DVKVTQSSRYLVKRTGEKVFLECVQDMDHENMFWYRQDPGLGLRLIYFSYDVKMKEKGDIPEGYSVSREKKERFSLILESASTNQTSMYLCASSLTGLAGGAKETQYFGPGTRLLVL.

Details on this clonotype: Possible read error: a much larger clone is one base away. The genes are TRBV27 and TRBJ1-5; no clear D gene. This CDR3 contains 12 residues. Germline values: CDR1 MNHEY, CDR2 SMNVEV (reference sequence). Trimming removed 5 bases from V and 4 bases from J, with 6 bases in between. CDR3 residues: CASSATNQPQHF. Here the CDR3 DNA reads TGTGCCAGCAGTGCTACGAATCAGCCCCAGCATTTT.

Concerning this clonotype: The conserved final phenylalanine or tryptophan is absent from the CDR3, which likely points to a read error. The rearrangement links TRBV28 to TRBJ1-5; D is undetermined. The germline CDR1 and CDR2 sequences are MDHEN and SYDVKM. V was cut by 5 bases and J by 1 base, with 9 bases left in between. The CDR3 runs 14 residues. The CDR3: CASSLPGSNQPQHV. CDR3 nucleotides: TGTGCCAGCAGTCTGCCAGGAAGCAATCAGCCCCAGCATGTT.

This clonotype has a count of ten or more. The chain carries TRBV20-1 and TRBJ1-2; no reliable D call. Germline lookup yields CDR1 DFQATT and CDR2 SNEGSKA (reference sequence). This CDR3 region has 15 residues. Trimming took 6 bases from V and 4 from J, leaving 21 bases between them. CDR3 DNA sequence: TGCAGTGCAACCACGCTCCATGATTTAGGCTATGGCTACACCTTC. Protein: CSATTLHDLGYGYTF.

Remarks on this clonotype: The junction differs from germline at one of its ends, possibly a read error. J is TRBJ2-5 and V is TRBV3-1; perhaps TRBD2 as D (6 bases). CDR1 and CDR2 from the germline V gene are LGHDT and YNNKEL (reference sequence). This CDR3 has 19 amino acids. DNA of the CDR3: TGTGCCGGCAGCCAACCTAACGATGGGGAGGATTGGGGCGAAGAGACCCAGTACTTC. Translation gives CAGSQPNDGEDWGEETQYF.

This clonotype was recorded at least ten times. The chain carries TRBV28 and TRBJ1-3; D is ambiguous. CDR1 is MDHEN, CDR2 SYDVKM, per germline. Trimming left V 7 bases short and J 3 bases short, with 7 bases between. The CDR3 runs 12 residues. DNA for the CDR3: TGTGCCAGCACCGGGGATGGAAACACCATATATTTT. Residues: CASTGDGNTIYF. The full variable domain, completed using reference TRBV28 and TRBJ1-3, is DVKVTQSSRYLVKRTGEKVFLECVQDMDHENMFWYRQDPGLGLRLIYFSYDVKMKEKGDIPEGYSVSREKKERFSLILESASTNQTSMYLCASTGDGNTIYFGEGSWLTVV.

As regards this clonotype: Without the conserved terminal phenylalanine or tryptophan, this CDR3 likely stems from a read error. The V call is TRBV30, the J call TRBJ1-1; the D is unclear. Germline assignment: CDR1 GTSNPN and CDR2 SVGIG (reference sequence). This CDR3 comprises 11 residues. Between the trimmed V and J ends, which lost 0 bases and 3 bases, there was a span of 2 bases. The CDR3 nucleotides read TGTGCCTGGAGTGTCGACACTGAAGCTTTCCTT. It codes for CAWSVDTEAFL.

This clonotype was recorded many times. This chain's CDR3 is CASSDRARTGGAGELFF. The CDR3 DNA follows: TGTGCCAGCAGCGATCGAGCTCGGACAGGGGGGGCCGGGGAGCTGTTTTTT. The V and J genes are TRBV9 and TRBJ2-2; 10 bases line up with TRBD1. The germline gives CDR1 SGDLS, CDR2 YYNGEE. The CDR3 totals 17 residues. Trimming at V came to 3 bases and at J to 6 bases, leaving 11 bases not matched to a gene.

With regard to this clonotype: No conserved phenylalanine or tryptophan ends this CDR3, so it is likely a read error. The chain links TRBV7-2 to TRBJ2-7; 7 nucleotides align to TRBD1. CDR1 is SGHTA and CDR2 is FQGNSA in the germline V gene. V shed 5 bases, J shed 3 bases, and the junction held 4 bases outside the gene matches. The CDR3 extends over 13 amino acids. The CDR3 DNA is TGTGCCAGCAGCCAGACAGGGAACTACGAGCAGTACTCC. Its translation: CASSQTGNYEQYS.

This clonotype was recorded at least ten times. V is TRBV4-1 and J is TRBJ2-5; TRBD2 matches at 12 bases. CDR1 is MGHRA and CDR2 is YSYEKL in the germline V gene. V trimming: 3 bases; J trimming: 9 bases; junction bases outside the gene matches: 11. CDR3 size: 16 residues. Here the CDR3 reads CASSQPGLAGISAQYF. The DNA for the CDR3 is TGCGCCAGCAGCCAGCCGGGACTAGCGGGTATATCGGCCCAGTACTTC.

This clonotype was observed at least ten times. The J gene is TRBJ1-5, the V gene TRBV6-2 or TRBV6-3; D not resolved. CDR1 MNHEY and CDR2 SVGEGT come from the germline V gene. The CDR3 is 15 amino acids. V lost 0 bases and J 0 bases, leaving 6 bases between the germline ends. CDR3 DNA: TGTGCCAGCAGTTACTCGGGGAATAGCAATCAGCCCCAGCATTTT. Translated, it gives CASSYSGNSNQPQHF.

There are a few counts of this clonotype. The chain couples TRBV7-9 to TRBJ2-5; possibly TRBD1 for D (5 bases). This CDR3 is 14 amino acids long. Germline CDR1 SEHNR, CDR2 FQNEAQ (reference sequence). V shed 8 bases and J shed 0 bases, with 13 bases lying between them. The CDR3 region is CASGHPRYQETQYF. DNA of the CDR3: TGTGCCAGCGGACACCCCAGGTACCAAGAGACCCAGTACTTC.

This rearrangement joins TRBV30 to TRBJ1-2; D unclear. The CDR3 sequence is 11 residues long. CDR1 is GTSNPN and CDR2 is SVGIG in the germline V gene (reference sequence). The germline V and J ends were trimmed by 2 bases and 10 bases, with 11 bases remaining between them. The CDR3 is CAWSSSDTYTF. The CDR3 DNA reads TGTGCCTGGAGTTCAAGTGACACCTACACCTTC.

The chain is built from TRBV5-8 and TRBJ2-7, with TRBD1 matching over 7 bases. Germline V CDR1 and CDR2: SGHTS, YDEGEE. The ends lost 4 bases at V and 4 bases at J; junction bases unmatched: 8. The CDR3 covers 14 residues. CDR3 amino acids: CASSPIGTAYEQYF. The CDR3 DNA reads TGTGCCAGCAGCCCCATCGGGACAGCATACGAGCAGTACTTC. Full variable domain (rest looked up from reference TRBV5-8 and TRBJ2-7): EAGVTQSPTHLIKTRGQQATLRCSPISGHTSVYWYQQALGLGLQFLLWYDEGEERNRGNFPPRFSGRQFPNYSSELNVNALELEDSALYLCASSPIGTAYEQYFGPGTRLTVT.

Worth noting for this clonotype: At one end the junction does not follow the germline gene, possibly because of a read error. The chain is built from TRBV2 and TRBJ1-4, with D possibly matching TRBD1 (5 bases). The germline gives CDR1 SNHLY, CDR2 FYNNEI. The CDR3 runs 15 residues. The CDR3 nucleotides read TGTGCCAGCAGTGAAGAGGGGTCAGGGAATGATAAACTGTTTTTT. Amino acid sequence: CASSEEGSGNDKLFF. Filled out from reference TRBV2 and TRBJ1-4, the complete variable domain reads EPEVTQTPSHQVTQMGQEVILRCVPISNHLYFYWYRQILGQKVEFLVSFYNNEISEKSEIFDDQFSVERPDGSNFTLKIRSTKLEDSAMYFCASSEEGSGNDKLFFGSGTQLSVL.

The table lists this clonotype with many counts. This sequence joins TRBV27 and TRBJ2-3; possible D gene TRBD2, 5 bases. CDR1 and CDR2 (germline): MNHEY, SMNVEV (reference sequence). This CDR3 has 15 residues. V was shortened by 5 bases and J by 3 bases, with 15 bases between the two germline ends. CDR3 sequence reads: CASSLGLPSTDTQYF. The CDR3 region has the DNA TGTGCCAGCAGTCTCGGACTCCCTTCGACAGATACGCAGTATTTT.